These T cell receptor beta chains were read from a single sample in a study of T-cell reconstitution after alpha-beta-depleted transplantation in children. A single record per CDR3 protein comes from TCRdb applying MiXCR to the PCR reads. The sample contains hundreds of thousands of distinct CDR3 sequences, around 15% of which appear only once. Sample: PBMCs, mostly from graft donor cells, taken 360 days after TCRalphabeta/CD19-depleted stem cell transplant. The receptors come from a boy in the first two years of life who had a stem cell transplant for Wiskott-Aldrich syndrome, so the T cells may come from the graft donor. The CDR3 runs from the conserved cysteine through the conserved F or W. Each record gives: V gene, J gene, clone size, D gene, CDR3 DNA, CDR3 protein. A D gene is named only where the DNA matches it firmly. Size tells how often a clone was seen (once, few, many) or the class of an expanded clone, and some rows leave it out.

>TRBV29-1|TRBJ1-1|few|TRBD1
TGCAGCGTTGAACCGACAGGGGGCACTGAAGCTTTCTTT
CSVEPTGGTEAFF
>TRBV30|TRBJ2-2|once|TRBD2
TGTGCCTGGAGTCTCTTTAGCGGGAAGGCCGGGGAGCTGTTTTTT
CAWSLFSGKAGELFF
>TRBV5-1|TRBJ1-1|-|TRBD1
TGCGCCAGCAGCAAATGGACAGGGCCCCAAGTGACTGAAGCTTTCTTT
CASSKWTGPQVTEAFF
>TRBV28|TRBJ2-1|few|-
TGTGCCAGCAGTTTAGGTGGGGCGGAAATAAGGGAGCAGTTCTTC
CASSLGGAEIREQFF
>TRBV7-8|TRBJ2-4|-|-
TGTGCCAGCAGCTTAAGCAGGGCGCCTGGGAACATTCAGTACTTC
CASSLSRAPGNIQYF
>TRBV10-3|TRBJ2-7|few|-
TGTGCCATCAGTGAGAGTACGGACCCCCGAGAGCAGTACTTC
CAISESTDPREQYF
>TRBV18|TRBJ1-2|-|-
TGTGCCAGCTCACCTTCGGGAGGGATCGGCTACACCTTC
CASSPSGGIGYTF
>TRBV21-1|TRBJ1-1|-|-
TGTGCCAGCAGCAAGGGACAGGGGGACACTGAAGCTTTCTTT
CASSKGQGDTEAFF
>TRBV7-2|TRBJ2-1|-|-
TGTGCCAGCAGCTTAGGGGGTTGGAGGAGTGAGCAGTTCTTC
CASSLGGWRSEQFF
>TRBV7-2|TRBJ2-2|few|TRBD2
TGTGCCAGCAGCATTAGCGGGAGAAGTGCAGGGGAGCTGTTTTTT
CASSISGRSAGELFF
>TRBV20-1|TRBJ2-7|few|-
TGCAGTGCTAGAGACCCGGGACGCCGGAGAGGCTACGAGCAGTACTTC
CSARDPGRRRGYEQYF
>TRBV5-1|TRBJ2-1|-|-
TGCGCCAGCAGCCCGGGACACCCTTACAATGAGCAGTTCTTC
CASSPGHPYNEQFF
>TRBV11-2|TRBJ2-1|-|TRBD2
TGTGCCAGCAGCTTGACTAGCGGGATTTCCTACAATGAGCAGTTCTTC
CASSLTSGISYNEQFF
>TRBV9|TRBJ2-3|few|-
TGTGCCAGCAGCGTAGTAGGTTGGGGCACAGATACGCAGTATTTT
CASSVVGWGTDTQYF
>TRBV12-3/TRBV12-4|TRBJ2-5|many|-
TGTGCCAGCAGTTTCCGGCAGGGTCGAGGACAAGAGACCCAGTACTTC
CASSFRQGRGQETQYF
>TRBV20-1|TRBJ1-1|few|-
TGCAGTGCCTCGCTGACGGGGCCTGGGACTGAAGCTTTCTTT
CSASLTGPGTEAFF
>TRBV5-1|TRBJ2-2|-|-
TGCGCCAGCAGCTTGGCCCCAGCCTCAGGGACCGGGGAGCTGTTTTTT
CASSLAPASGTGELFF
>TRBV5-1|TRBJ2-3|-|-
TGCGCCAGCAGCTTGGGGCCAGGGATTCCAGATACGCAGTATTTT
CASSLGPGIPDTQYF
>TRBV29-1|TRBJ2-3|few|TRBD1
TGCAGCGTTAACAGGGGAGTTACAGATACGCAGTATTTT
CSVNRGVTDTQYF
>TRBV10-3|TRBJ2-7|few|-
TGTGCCATCAGTGAGTCGGGAGACTACGAGCAGTACTTC
CAISESGDYEQYF
>TRBV5-1|TRBJ2-1|few|TRBD2
TGCGCCAGCAGCTTGGGGACTAGCGGGAGTTCCTCCTACAATGAGCAGTTCTTC
CASSLGTSGSSSYNEQFF
>TRBV12-3/TRBV12-4|TRBJ2-1|few|-
TGTGCCAGCACTCCGACAGGGAGGTACGATGAGCAGTTCTTC
CASTPTGRYDEQFF
>TRBV25-1|TRBJ2-1|-|TRBD1
TGTGCCAGCAGTGAGACAGGGTGGGATGAGCAGTTCTTC
CASSETGWDEQFF
>TRBV5-1|TRBJ2-4|few|-
TGCGCCAGCAGCTTGGTCCATGGAGCCAAAAACATTCAGTACTTC
CASSLVHGAKNIQYF
>TRBV4-1|TRBJ2-7|few|-
TGCGCCAGCAGCCAAGCAGCTTTAAGCTCCTACGAGCAGTACTTC
CASSQAALSSYEQYF
>TRBV6-1|TRBJ2-7|many|TRBD2
TGTGCCAGCATGGGGACTAGCGGGAATCAAAACTCCTACGAGCAGTACTTC
CASMGTSGNQNSYEQYF
>TRBV12-3/TRBV12-4|TRBJ2-1|-|-
TGTGCCAGCAGTTTATCTTTGGGTATTGGGGTAGCTATGAATGAGCAGTTCTTC
CASSLSLGIGVAMNEQFF
>TRBV5-1|TRBJ2-1|few|-
TGCGCCAGCAGCTTGCCGAAAAGAGTCTTCCCCGAAAACAATGAGCAGTTCTTC
CASSLPKRVFPENNEQFF
>TRBV24-1|TRBJ2-5|-|TRBD2
TGTGCCACCAGCGGACTAGCGGGAGACACCCTCCCAGAGACCCAGTACTTC
CATSGLAGDTLPETQYF
>TRBV5-1|TRBJ1-5|-|-
TGCGCCAGCAGCTTGGGGGTGGGAAGGTGGCAGCCCCAGCATTTT
CASSLGVGRWQPQHF
>TRBV19|TRBJ2-4|few|-
TGTGCCAGTAGTATGATTGAAAACATTCAGTACTTC
CASSMIENIQYF
>TRBV6-5|TRBJ2-7|-|TRBD2
TGTGCCAGCAAGGCACTAGCGGGAGCGAACTACGAGCAGTACTTC
CASKALAGANYEQYF
>TRBV3-1|TRBJ2-1|few|TRBD2
TGTGCCAGCAGTGAAGGGAGGGCTAGCGGGAGTAATGAGCAGTTCTTC
CASSEGRASGSNEQFF
>TRBV12-3/TRBV12-4|TRBJ2-6|many|-
TGTGCCAGCAGTTTAAGGGGTGGGGCCAACGTCCTGACTTTC
CASSLRGGANVLTF
>TRBV5-1|TRBJ2-1|few|TRBD2
TGCGCCAGCAGCTTTGGCGCGGGAGGGTCCAATGAGCAGTTCTTC
CASSFGAGGSNEQFF
>TRBV20-1|TRBJ2-7|few|-
TGCAGTGCTAGAAGCGCGGGGTTCTACGAGCAGTACTTC
CSARSAGFYEQYF
>TRBV5-1|TRBJ2-3|few|-
TGCGCCAGCAGCTCCAGGGGGGTCCCCACAGATACGCAGTATTTT
CASSSRGVPTDTQYF
>TRBV7-9|TRBJ1-6|-|-
TGTGCCAGCAGCTTGACCCTGAATTCACCCCTCCACTTT
CASSLTLNSPLHF
>TRBV6-5|TRBJ1-5|-|-
TGTGCCAGCAGTTTTCCGGGGGGCTATAGCAATCAGCCCCAGCATTTT
CASSFPGGYSNQPQHF
>TRBV7-2|TRBJ2-1|-|-
TGTGCCAGCAGGATAAATGGTCCGGCATCCTACAATGAGCAGTTCTTC
CASRINGPASYNEQFF
>TRBV6-5|TRBJ1-1|-|-
TGTGCCAGCAGTTCTAAGGGAGAAGCTTTCTTT
CASSSKGEAFF
>TRBV24-1|TRBJ2-3|few|-
TGTGCCACCGAAGGGAGCCTAGCAGATACGCAGTATTTT
CATEGSLADTQYF
>TRBV6-2/TRBV6-3|TRBJ2-3|-|TRBD2
TGTGCCAGCAGCCCGGGGGGTATTTTGCCAGCCACAGATACGCAGTATTTT
CASSPGGILPATDTQYF
>TRBV4-2|TRBJ2-3|-|-
TGTGCCAGCAGCAGGGACACCCTTATTGGGACCACAGATACGCAGTATTTT
CASSRDTLIGTTDTQYF
>TRBV29-1|TRBJ2-7|-|TRBD2
TGCAGCGTTGTTGAGCGGGGGTACGAGCAGTACTTC
CSVVERGYEQYF
>TRBV4-1|TRBJ2-3|-|TRBD1
TGCGCCAGCAGCTCCCGGGACAGGGGCAGCACAGATACGCAGTATTTT
CASSSRDRGSTDTQYF
>TRBV27|TRBJ2-2|many|TRBD1
TGTGCCAGCAGTCTTTACAGGGGAACCGGGGAGCTGTTTTTT
CASSLYRGTGELFF
>TRBV14|TRBJ2-7|few|TRBD2
TGTGCCAGCAGCCAAGGGCTAGCGGGACGGGCCTACGAGCAGTACTTC
CASSQGLAGRAYEQYF
>TRBV9|TRBJ2-1|few|TRBD2
TGTGCCAGCAGCGTAGTTGGACTAGCGGGACCCCTACGGGTAGATGAGCAGTTCTTC
CASSVVGLAGPLRVDEQFF
>TRBV12-3/TRBV12-4|TRBJ2-2|few|-
TGTGCCAGCAGTTTGGTACGATTAAAGGCGAACACCGGGGAGCTGTTTTTT
CASSLVRLKANTGELFF
>TRBV7-2|TRBJ1-2|few|-
TGTGCCAGCAGCCCCCCCAGGACAGAACTCTATGGCTACACCTTC
CASSPPRTELYGYTF
>TRBV27|TRBJ2-1|-|TRBD2
TGTGCCAGCAGTTTCGTTCTAGCGGGAGGGCACAATGAGCAGTTCTTC
CASSFVLAGGHNEQFF
>TRBV6-2/TRBV6-3|TRBJ2-7|few|TRBD1
TGTGCCAGCAGTTCCGTGACAGGGAGCTCCTACGAGCAGTACTTC
CASSSVTGSSYEQYF
>TRBV5-1|TRBJ2-3|-|TRBD2
TGCGCCAGCAGCTTGGGTCCTAGCGGGGTCACAGATACGCAGTATTTT
CASSLGPSGVTDTQYF
>TRBV21-1|TRBJ2-4|many|-
TGTGCCAGCAGCAAACGGAGAATAGCCAAAAACATTCAGTACTTC
CASSKRRIAKNIQYF
>TRBV5-1|TRBJ2-3|few|-
TGCGCCAGCAGCTCCGTCGGCGGGATCACAGATACGCAGTATTTT
CASSSVGGITDTQYF
>TRBV12-3/TRBV12-4|TRBJ2-1|-|-
TGTGCCACCCTATGGCGGGCCCAAGGAGATGAGCAGTTCTTC
CATLWRAQGDEQFF
>TRBV4-1|TRBJ2-7|-|TRBD2
TGCGCCAGCAGCCGAGGACTAGCGGGAGAGAGGTCCTACGAGCAGTACTTC
CASSRGLAGERSYEQYF